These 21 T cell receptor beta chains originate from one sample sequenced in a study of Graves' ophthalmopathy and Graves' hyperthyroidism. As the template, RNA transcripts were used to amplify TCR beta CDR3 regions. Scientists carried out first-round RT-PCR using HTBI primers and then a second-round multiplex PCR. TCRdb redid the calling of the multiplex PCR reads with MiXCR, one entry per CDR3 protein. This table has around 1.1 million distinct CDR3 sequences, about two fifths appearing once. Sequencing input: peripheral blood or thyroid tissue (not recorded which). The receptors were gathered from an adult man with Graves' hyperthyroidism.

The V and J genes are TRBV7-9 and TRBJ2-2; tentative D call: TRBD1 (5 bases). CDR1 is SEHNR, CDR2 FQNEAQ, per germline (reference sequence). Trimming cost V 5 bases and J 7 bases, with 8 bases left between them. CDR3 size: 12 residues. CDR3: CASSKQVGELFF. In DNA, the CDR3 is TGTGCCAGCAGCAAACAGGTCGGGGAGCTGTTTTTT.

For the CDR3, the DNA is TGTGCCAGCATACCGGGACAGACTAGATACGGGGCCACCGGGGAGCTGTTTTTT. Encoded protein: CASIPGQTRYGATGELFF. The rearrangement uses TRBV2 and TRBJ2-2; TRBD1 might be the D (7 bases). Germline assignment: CDR1 SNHLY and CDR2 FYNNEI. This CDR3 has 18 amino acids. V lost 7 bases, J lost 4 bases, and 25 bases lay in between.

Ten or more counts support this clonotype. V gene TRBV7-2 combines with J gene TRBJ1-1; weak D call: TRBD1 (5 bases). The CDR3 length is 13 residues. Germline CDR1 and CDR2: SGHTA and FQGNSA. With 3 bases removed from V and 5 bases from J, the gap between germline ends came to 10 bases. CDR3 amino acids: CASSFRQGTEAFF. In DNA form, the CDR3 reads TGTGCCAGCAGCTTTCGCCAGGGAACTGAAGCTTTCTTT. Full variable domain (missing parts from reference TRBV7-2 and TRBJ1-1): GAGVSQSPSNKVTEKGKDVELRCDPISGHTALYWYRQSLGQGLEFLIYFQGNSAPDKSGLPSDRFSAERTGGSVSTLTIQRTQQEDSAVYLCASSFRQGTEAFFGQGTRLTVV.

The DNA of the CDR3 is TGTGCCAGCAGTGAGGATCCCGGGACGGCGGAGCCCCAGCAGTACTTC. This codes for CASSEDPGTAEPQQYF. This chain uses TRBV2 with TRBJ2-7; D possibly matches TRBD1 or TRBD2 (5 bases each). The CDR3 is 16 residues long. In germline, CDR1 is SNHLY, CDR2 FYNNEI. With 3 bases removed from V and 8 bases from J, the gap between germline ends came to 23 bases.

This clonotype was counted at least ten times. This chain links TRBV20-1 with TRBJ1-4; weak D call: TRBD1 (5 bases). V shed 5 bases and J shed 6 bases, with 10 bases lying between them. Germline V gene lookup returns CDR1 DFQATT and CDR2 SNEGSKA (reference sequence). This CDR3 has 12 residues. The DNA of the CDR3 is TGCAGTGCTCCGGGGCGTGATGAAAAACTGTTTTTT. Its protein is CSAPGRDEKLFF.

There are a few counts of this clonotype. This CDR3 is CASSGLAGAHEQYF. The CDR3 DNA follows: TGTGCCAGCAGTGGTCTAGCGGGAGCTCACGAGCAGTACTTC. This chain joins TRBV12-3 or TRBV12-4 and TRBJ2-7; the match to TRBD2 covers 10 bases. With 5 bases clipped from V and 5 bases from J, the junction kept 6 bases outside the gene matches. CDR3 length: 14 amino acids.

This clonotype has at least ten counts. The CDR3 sequence is CAISELGPSVVGSGNTIYF. For the CDR3, the DNA is TGTGCCATCAGTGAGCTCGGACCCTCGGTGGTTGGGTCTGGAAACACCATATATTTT. This chain links TRBV10-3 with TRBJ1-3, with D hard to call. Trimming took 2 bases from V and 1 from J, leaving 21 bases between them. The CDR3 consists of 19 residues. Germline lookup yields CDR1 ENHRY and CDR2 SYGVKD.

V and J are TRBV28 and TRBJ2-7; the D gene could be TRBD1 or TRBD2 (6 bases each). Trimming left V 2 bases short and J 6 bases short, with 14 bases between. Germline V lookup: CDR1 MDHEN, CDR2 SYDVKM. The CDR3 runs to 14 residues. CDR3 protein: CASSLPGARGEQYF. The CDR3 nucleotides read TGTGCCAGCAGTTTACCGGGGGCGCGAGGCGAGCAGTACTTC. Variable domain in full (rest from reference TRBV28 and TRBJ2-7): DVKVTQSSRYLVKRTGEKVFLECVQDMDHENMFWYRQDPGLGLRLIYFSYDVKMKEKGDIPEGYSVSREKKERFSLILESASTNQTSMYLCASSLPGARGEQYFGPGTRLTVT.

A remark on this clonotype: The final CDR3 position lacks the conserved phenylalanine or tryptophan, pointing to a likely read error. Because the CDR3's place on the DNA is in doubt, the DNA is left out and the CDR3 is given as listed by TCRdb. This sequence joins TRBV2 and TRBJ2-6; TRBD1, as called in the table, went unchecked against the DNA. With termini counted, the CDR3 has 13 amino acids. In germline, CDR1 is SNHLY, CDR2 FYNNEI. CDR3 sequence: CASSDVGQGDYST.

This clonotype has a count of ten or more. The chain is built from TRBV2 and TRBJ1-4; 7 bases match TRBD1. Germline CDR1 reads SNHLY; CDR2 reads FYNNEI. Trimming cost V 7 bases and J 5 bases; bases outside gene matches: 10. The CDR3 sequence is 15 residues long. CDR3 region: CASKTGSGGNEKLFF. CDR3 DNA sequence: TGTGCCAGCAAGACAGGGTCCGGAGGCAATGAAAAACTGTTTTTT. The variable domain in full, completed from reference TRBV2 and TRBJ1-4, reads EPEVTQTPSHQVTQMGQEVILRCVPISNHLYFYWYRQILGQKVEFLVSFYNNEISEKSEIFDDQFSVERPDGSNFTLKIRSTKLEDSAMYFCASKTGSGGNEKLFFGSGTQLSVL.

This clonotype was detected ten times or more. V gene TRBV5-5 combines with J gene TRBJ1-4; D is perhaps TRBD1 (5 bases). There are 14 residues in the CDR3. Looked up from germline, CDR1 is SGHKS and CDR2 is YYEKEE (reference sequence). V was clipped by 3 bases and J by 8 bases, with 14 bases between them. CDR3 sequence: CASSSKQDSEKLFF. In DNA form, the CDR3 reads TGTGCCAGCAGCTCAAAACAGGATTCGGAAAAACTGTTTTTT. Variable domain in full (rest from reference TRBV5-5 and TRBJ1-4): DAGVTQSPTHLIKTRGQQVTLRCSPISGHKSVSWYQQVLGQGPQFIFQYYEKEERGRGNFPDRFSARQFPNYSSELNVNALLLGDSALYLCASSSKQDSEKLFFGSGTQLSVL.

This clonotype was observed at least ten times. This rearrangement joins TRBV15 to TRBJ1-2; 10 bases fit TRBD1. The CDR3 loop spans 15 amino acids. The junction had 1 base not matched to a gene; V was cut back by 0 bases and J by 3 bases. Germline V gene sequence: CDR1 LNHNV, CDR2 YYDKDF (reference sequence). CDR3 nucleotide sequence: TGTGCCACCAGCAGAGAGGACAGGGGGGACTATGGCTACACCTTC. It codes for CATSREDRGDYGYTF.

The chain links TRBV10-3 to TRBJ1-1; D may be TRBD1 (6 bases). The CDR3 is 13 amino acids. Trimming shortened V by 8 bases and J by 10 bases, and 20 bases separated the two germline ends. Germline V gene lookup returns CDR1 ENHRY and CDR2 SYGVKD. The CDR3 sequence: CAIGPGEGLRAFF. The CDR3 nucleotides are TGTGCCATCGGTCCAGGGGAAGGCCTGCGAGCTTTCTTT.

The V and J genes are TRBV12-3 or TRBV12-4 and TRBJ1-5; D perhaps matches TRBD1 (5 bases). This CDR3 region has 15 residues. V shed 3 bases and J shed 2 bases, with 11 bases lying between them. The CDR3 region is CASSFRDGGNQPQHF. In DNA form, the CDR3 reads TGTGCCAGCAGTTTCAGGGATGGGGGCAATCAGCCCCAGCATTTT.

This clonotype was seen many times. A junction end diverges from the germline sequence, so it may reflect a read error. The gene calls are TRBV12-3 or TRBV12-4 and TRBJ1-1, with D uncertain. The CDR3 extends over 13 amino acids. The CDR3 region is CASSLGGLTEAFF. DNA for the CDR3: TGTGCCAGCAGCTTAGGAGGACTCACGGAAGCTTTCTTT.

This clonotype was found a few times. The chain's CDR3 is CASRRYRISNQPQHF. The CDR3 DNA is TGTGCCAGCAGGAGATACAGGATTAGCAATCAGCCCCAGCATTTT. The V call is TRBV6-5, the J call TRBJ1-5; TRBD1 might be the D (5 bases). With 6 bases removed from V and 0 bases from J, the gap between germline ends came to 12 bases. This CDR3 spans 15 amino acids. Germline V gene lookup returns CDR1 MNHEY and CDR2 SVGAGI.

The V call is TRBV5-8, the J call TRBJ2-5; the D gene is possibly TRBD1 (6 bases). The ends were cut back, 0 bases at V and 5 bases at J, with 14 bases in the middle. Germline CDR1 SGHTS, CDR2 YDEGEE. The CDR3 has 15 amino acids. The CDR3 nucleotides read TGTGCCAGCAGCTTGGATCCAGGGGTCGGGGAGACCCAGTACTTC. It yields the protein CASSLDPGVGETQYF.

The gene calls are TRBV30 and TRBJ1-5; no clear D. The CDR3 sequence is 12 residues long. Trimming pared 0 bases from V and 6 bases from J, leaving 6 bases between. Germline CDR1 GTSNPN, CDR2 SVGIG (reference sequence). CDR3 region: CAWSVPGQPQHF. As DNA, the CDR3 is TGTGCCTGGAGTGTACCTGGTCAGCCCCAGCATTTT.

The CDR3 DNA sequence: TGTGCCAGCTCGCAAGATATGGCACGAAACTATGGCTACACCTTC. Encoded protein: CASSQDMARNYGYTF. V gene TRBV25-1 combines with J gene TRBJ1-2; the D is unclear. Germline CDR1 reads MGHDK; CDR2 reads SYGVNS. Trimming shortened V by 8 bases and J by 2 bases, and 18 bases separated the two germline ends. The CDR3 is 15 residues long.

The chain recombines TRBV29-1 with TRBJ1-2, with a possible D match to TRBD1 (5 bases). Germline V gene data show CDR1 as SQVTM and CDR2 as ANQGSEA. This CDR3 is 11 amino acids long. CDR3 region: CTGGTYYGYTF. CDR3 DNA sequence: TGCACGGGAGGGACCTACTATGGCTACACCTTC.

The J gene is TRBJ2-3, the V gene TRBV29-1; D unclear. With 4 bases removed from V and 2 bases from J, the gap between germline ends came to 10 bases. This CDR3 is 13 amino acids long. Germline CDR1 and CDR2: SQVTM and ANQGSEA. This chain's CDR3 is CSVAPIITDTQYF. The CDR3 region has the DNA TGCAGCGTTGCCCCAATCATCACAGATACGCAGTATTTT.